This is a list of T cell receptor beta chains from one sample in a study of T cells after yellow fever vaccination. TCRdb re-derived calls from the 5' RACE reads in MiXCR, one entry per CDR3 protein. The table shows a few hundred thousand distinct CDR3 sequences, with approximately 8% occurring only once. Sequencing used PBMCs, obtained 35 to 50 days after the first yellow fever vaccination. These receptors originate from a man between 18 and 35 years old who received the YFV17D yellow fever vaccine. CDR3s include the opening cysteine and the closing phenylalanine or tryptophan. A D gene is named only where the DNA matches it firmly. Where a row states a size, it is once, few, many or the class of an expanded clone; other rows omit it.

cdr3_nt: TGTGCCAGCAGTGAACAGGGAGGAGCCTATGGCTACACCTTC
cdr3_aa: CASSEQGGAYGYTF
d_call: .
j_call: TRBJ1-2
clone_size: many
v_call: TRBV2
cdr3_length: 14

cdr3_nt: TGTGCCAGCAGCTTCGGCAGGGGGTCTGGAAACACCATATATTTT
cdr3_aa: CASSFGRGSGNTIYF
d_call: TRBD1
j_call: TRBJ1-3
clone_size: few
v_call: TRBV7-2
cdr3_length: 15

cdr3_nt: TGTGCCAGCAGCTTAGGGCTAGCGTTCTCCTACGAGCAGTACTTC
cdr3_aa: CASSLGLAFSYEQYF
d_call: .
j_call: TRBJ2-7
clone_size: few
v_call: TRBV7-2
cdr3_length: 15

cdr3_nt: TGTGCCAGCAGTTTAGCATCGGGGCCCACCTTCTTC
cdr3_aa: CASSLASGPTFF
d_call: .
j_call: TRBJ2-1
clone_size: many
v_call: TRBV12-3/TRBV12-4
cdr3_length: 12

cdr3_nt: TGTGCCAGCAGCTTAATGTCGGAGGGTTTAGCTTCCCGAAATTCACCCCTCCACTTT
cdr3_aa: CASSLMSEGLASRNSPLHF
d_call: .
j_call: TRBJ1-6
clone_size: few
v_call: TRBV11-2
cdr3_length: 19

cdr3_nt: TGTGCCAGCAGTTTATCCGAGACAGCGTTTAGCTCCTACGAGCAGTACTTC
cdr3_aa: CASSLSETAFSSYEQYF
d_call: .
j_call: TRBJ2-7
clone_size: .
v_call: TRBV28
cdr3_length: 17

cdr3_nt: TGTGCCAGCAGCGTGGTTCAGGGGAGTAATGAGCAGTTCTTC
cdr3_aa: CASSVVQGSNEQFF
d_call: .
j_call: TRBJ2-1
clone_size: few
v_call: TRBV9
cdr3_length: 14

cdr3_nt: TGTGCCAGCAGCCTTCAAGGCGGGACAGCTAATGAAAAACTGTTTTTT
cdr3_aa: CASSLQGGTANEKLFF
d_call: TRBD1
j_call: TRBJ1-4
clone_size: few
v_call: TRBV3-1
cdr3_length: 16

cdr3_nt: TGTGCCAGCAGTTTGACTAGCGATTACAAAGAGACCCAGTACTTC
cdr3_aa: CASSLTSDYKETQYF
d_call: TRBD2
j_call: TRBJ2-5
clone_size: .
v_call: TRBV28
cdr3_length: 15

cdr3_nt: TGTGCCAGCAGCTTGGCCTCCTGGGACAGTTACGAGCAGTACTTC
cdr3_aa: CASSLASWDSYEQYF
d_call: TRBD1
j_call: TRBJ2-7
clone_size: few
v_call: TRBV5-8
cdr3_length: 15

cdr3_nt: TGCAGCGTTTTACAGCACTACAATGAGCAGTTCTTC
cdr3_aa: CSVLQHYNEQFF
d_call: .
j_call: TRBJ2-1
clone_size: many
v_call: TRBV29-1
cdr3_length: 12

cdr3_nt: TGCGCCAGCAGCCCGCGGACTAGCGGGGTTTCAGATACGCAGTATTTT
cdr3_aa: CASSPRTSGVSDTQYF
d_call: TRBD2
j_call: TRBJ2-3
clone_size: .
v_call: TRBV5-1
cdr3_length: 16

cdr3_nt: TGTGCCAGCAGTTACGGGGGGTCCCAGAACACTGAAGCTTTCTTT
cdr3_aa: CASSYGGSQNTEAFF
d_call: .
j_call: TRBJ1-1
clone_size: few
v_call: TRBV6-5
cdr3_length: 15

cdr3_nt: TGTGCCAGCAGCTTAGCGGGGACAGGGCTTTACAATGAGCAGTTCTTC
cdr3_aa: CASSLAGTGLYNEQFF
d_call: TRBD1
j_call: TRBJ2-1
clone_size: few
v_call: TRBV11-2
cdr3_length: 16

cdr3_nt: TGCAGTGCTAGCCAGGGGGGCCGGGGCACTGAAGCTTTCTTT
cdr3_aa: CSASQGGRGTEAFF
d_call: TRBD1
j_call: TRBJ1-1
clone_size: few
v_call: TRBV20-1
cdr3_length: 14

cdr3_nt: TGTGCCAGCACACAGGGGGGCCGCGCTGGCTACACCTTC
cdr3_aa: CASTQGGRAGYTF
d_call: TRBD1
j_call: TRBJ1-2
clone_size: .
v_call: TRBV27
cdr3_length: 13

cdr3_nt: TGCGCCAGCAGCTTGGAAGCTAGCGGGACACACAATGAGCAGTTCTTC
cdr3_aa: CASSLEASGTHNEQFF
d_call: TRBD2
j_call: TRBJ2-1
clone_size: .
v_call: TRBV5-1
cdr3_length: 16

cdr3_nt: TGTGCCAGCTCACCGGAAGCTAGCGGGGGCTCGGGGACCCAGTACTTC
cdr3_aa: CASSPEASGGSGTQYF
d_call: TRBD2
j_call: TRBJ2-5
clone_size: .
v_call: TRBV18
cdr3_length: 16

cdr3_nt: TGTGCCAGCACCCATTGGGGGGGGGCGAGCACTGAAGCTTTCTTT
cdr3_aa: CASTHWGGASTEAFF
d_call: .
j_call: TRBJ1-1
clone_size: few
v_call: TRBV12-3/TRBV12-4
cdr3_length: 15

cdr3_nt: TGCAGTGCTAGTGAGAATAGCGGGGCGTGGGAGACCCAGTACTTC
cdr3_aa: CSASENSGAWETQYF
d_call: TRBD2
j_call: TRBJ2-5
clone_size: few
v_call: TRBV20-1
cdr3_length: 15

cdr3_nt: TGTGCCAGCAAAGGTGGCAGGTACCAAGAGACCCAGTACTTC
cdr3_aa: CASKGGRYQETQYF
d_call: .
j_call: TRBJ2-5
clone_size: .
v_call: TRBV2
cdr3_length: 14

cdr3_nt: TGCGCCAGCAGCTTGTCTACCCTAACATACACGAATAATAGCAATCAGCCCCAGCATTTT
cdr3_aa: CASSLSTLTYTNNSNQPQHF
d_call: .
j_call: TRBJ1-5
clone_size: few
v_call: TRBV5-1
cdr3_length: 20

cdr3_nt: TGCGCCAGCCCACAACCCGGGACCGGAGAGCTGTTTTTT
cdr3_aa: CASPQPGTGELFF
d_call: .
j_call: TRBJ2-2
clone_size: many
v_call: TRBV5-1
cdr3_length: 13

cdr3_nt: TGCAGTGCTAGGACAGAAACTAACTATGGCTACACCTTC
cdr3_aa: CSARTETNYGYTF
d_call: .
j_call: TRBJ1-2
clone_size: .
v_call: TRBV20-1
cdr3_length: 13

cdr3_nt: TGTGCCAGCAGCAAGGGCAGGGGGCGCGGTCAGCCCCAGCATTTT
cdr3_aa: CASSKGRGRGQPQHF
d_call: TRBD1
j_call: TRBJ1-5
clone_size: .
v_call: TRBV7-6
cdr3_length: 15

cdr3_nt: TGTGCCAGCAGTCTTAGCGGGGTAATGAAAGAGACCCAGTACTTC
cdr3_aa: CASSLSGVMKETQYF
d_call: TRBD2
j_call: TRBJ2-5
clone_size: .
v_call: TRBV12-3/TRBV12-4
cdr3_length: 15

cdr3_nt: TGTGCCAGCAGTTACTCGGCGGTGAGCGGTTCACCCCTCCACTTT
cdr3_aa: CASSYSAVSGSPLHF
d_call: .
j_call: TRBJ1-6
clone_size: .
v_call: TRBV6-5
cdr3_length: 15

cdr3_nt: TGTGCCAGCAGCATGAGGGGTTCTGGGGCCAACGTCCTGACTTTC
cdr3_aa: CASSMRGSGANVLTF
d_call: .
j_call: TRBJ2-6
clone_size: .
v_call: TRBV11-1
cdr3_length: 15

cdr3_nt: TGTGCCAGCAGATCTTCTCTGAACACTGAAGCTTTCTTT
cdr3_aa: CASRSSLNTEAFF
d_call: .
j_call: TRBJ1-1
clone_size: .
v_call: TRBV6-1
cdr3_length: 13

cdr3_nt: TGTGCCAGCAGCTCGACAGGGGGGGAGCTGTTTTTT
cdr3_aa: CASSSTGGELFF
d_call: TRBD1
j_call: TRBJ2-2
clone_size: few
v_call: TRBV7-7
cdr3_length: 12

cdr3_nt: TGTGCCAGCAGTTTAAGTAGCGGGGGCCTAGATACGCAGTATTTT
cdr3_aa: CASSLSSGGLDTQYF
d_call: TRBD2
j_call: TRBJ2-3
clone_size: many
v_call: TRBV27
cdr3_length: 15

cdr3_nt: TGTGCCTGGAGTAAGGCCAGGGGGACTGAAGCTTTCTTT
cdr3_aa: CAWSKARGTEAFF
d_call: TRBD1
j_call: TRBJ1-1
clone_size: many
v_call: TRBV30
cdr3_length: 13

cdr3_nt: TGTGCCAGCAGACTCCGGAGAAGCACAGATACGCAGTATTTT
cdr3_aa: CASRLRRSTDTQYF
d_call: .
j_call: TRBJ2-3
clone_size: .
v_call: TRBV7-2
cdr3_length: 14

cdr3_nt: TGTGCCAGCAGTTATGGGATACCCAGCTCTTCGATCAATGAGCAGTTCTTC
cdr3_aa: CASSYGIPSSSINEQFF
d_call: .
j_call: TRBJ2-1
clone_size: .
v_call: TRBV6-5
cdr3_length: 17

cdr3_nt: TGCAGTGCCGTCCGGGTAGGGGCTTTCTTT
cdr3_aa: CSAVRVGAFF
d_call: .
j_call: TRBJ1-1
clone_size: many
v_call: TRBV20-1
cdr3_length: 10

cdr3_nt: TGCAGCGTTGAGATAGGGTGGGAGACCCAGTACTTC
cdr3_aa: CSVEIGWETQYF
d_call: .
j_call: TRBJ2-5
clone_size: .
v_call: TRBV29-1
cdr3_length: 12

cdr3_nt: TGCGCCAGCAGCCAAGGCCACTCTCAGGGTCATTACGAAAAACTGTTTTTT
cdr3_aa: CASSQGHSQGHYEKLFF
d_call: .
j_call: TRBJ1-4
clone_size: many
v_call: TRBV4-3
cdr3_length: 17

cdr3_nt: TGTGCCACCTCCACGAGAAGGGCGAACCAAGAGACCCAGTACTTC
cdr3_aa: CATSTRRANQETQYF
d_call: .
j_call: TRBJ2-5
clone_size: many
v_call: TRBV18
cdr3_length: 15

cdr3_nt: TGCAGCGTTGAAGATCGTGGCGAAACCTACGAGCAGTACTTC
cdr3_aa: CSVEDRGETYEQYF
d_call: .
j_call: TRBJ2-7
clone_size: .
v_call: TRBV29-1
cdr3_length: 14

cdr3_nt: TGTGCCAGCAGCATTTGGACTAGCCCGGAGACCCAGTACTTC
cdr3_aa: CASSIWTSPETQYF
d_call: TRBD2
j_call: TRBJ2-5
clone_size: few
v_call: TRBV11-1
cdr3_length: 14

cdr3_nt: TGTGCCAGCAGTAGATTAGCGGGGTCCTACGAGCAGTACTTC
cdr3_aa: CASSRLAGSYEQYF
d_call: TRBD2
j_call: TRBJ2-7
clone_size: .
v_call: TRBV6-1
cdr3_length: 14

cdr3_nt: TGTGCCAGCAGCTTAGGGGTGGGCGAGCAGTACTTC
cdr3_aa: CASSLGVGEQYF
d_call: .
j_call: TRBJ2-7
clone_size: .
v_call: TRBV13
cdr3_length: 12

cdr3_nt: TGTGCCAGCAGTGAAGCGCTTTCGGCGGGGTCGCAGTTCTTC
cdr3_aa: CASSEALSAGSQFF
d_call: .
j_call: TRBJ2-1
clone_size: .
v_call: TRBV2
cdr3_length: 14

cdr3_nt: TGTGCCAGCAGCAAGACCGAAAGCTCCTACGAGCAGTACTTC
cdr3_aa: CASSKTESSYEQYF
d_call: .
j_call: TRBJ2-7
clone_size: few
v_call: TRBV21-1
cdr3_length: 14

cdr3_nt: TGTGCCTGGAGGGCGACTAGCGGGGGACGAAACACAGATACGCAGTATTTT
cdr3_aa: CAWRATSGGRNTDTQYF
d_call: TRBD2
j_call: TRBJ2-3
clone_size: few
v_call: TRBV30
cdr3_length: 17

cdr3_nt: TGCAGTGCTAAGGGACTAGCGGGGGGACAAGAGACCCAGTACTTC
cdr3_aa: CSAKGLAGGQETQYF
d_call: TRBD2
j_call: TRBJ2-5
clone_size: .
v_call: TRBV20-1
cdr3_length: 15

cdr3_nt: TGCGCCAGCAGCCAAGATGGGCTTGGTTCTGGCTACACCTTC
cdr3_aa: CASSQDGLGSGYTF
d_call: .
j_call: TRBJ1-2
clone_size: few
v_call: TRBV4-3
cdr3_length: 14

cdr3_nt: TGTGCCAGCAGTTTAGAGGCAGGGGGTAGGGGCTACACCTTC
cdr3_aa: CASSLEAGGRGYTF
d_call: TRBD1
j_call: TRBJ1-2
clone_size: .
v_call: TRBV12-3/TRBV12-4
cdr3_length: 14

cdr3_nt: TGCAGTGCTAGAGATTATTTAACTAGCGGGGGCCAAGAGACCCAGTACTTC
cdr3_aa: CSARDYLTSGGQETQYF
d_call: TRBD2
j_call: TRBJ2-5
clone_size: many
v_call: TRBV20-1
cdr3_length: 17

cdr3_nt: TGTGCCAGCAGCTTGGCGGGACTGGGAGGAAGGGGTTACAATGAGCAGTTCTTC
cdr3_aa: CASSLAGLGGRGYNEQFF
d_call: .
j_call: TRBJ2-1
clone_size: .
v_call: TRBV5-4
cdr3_length: 18